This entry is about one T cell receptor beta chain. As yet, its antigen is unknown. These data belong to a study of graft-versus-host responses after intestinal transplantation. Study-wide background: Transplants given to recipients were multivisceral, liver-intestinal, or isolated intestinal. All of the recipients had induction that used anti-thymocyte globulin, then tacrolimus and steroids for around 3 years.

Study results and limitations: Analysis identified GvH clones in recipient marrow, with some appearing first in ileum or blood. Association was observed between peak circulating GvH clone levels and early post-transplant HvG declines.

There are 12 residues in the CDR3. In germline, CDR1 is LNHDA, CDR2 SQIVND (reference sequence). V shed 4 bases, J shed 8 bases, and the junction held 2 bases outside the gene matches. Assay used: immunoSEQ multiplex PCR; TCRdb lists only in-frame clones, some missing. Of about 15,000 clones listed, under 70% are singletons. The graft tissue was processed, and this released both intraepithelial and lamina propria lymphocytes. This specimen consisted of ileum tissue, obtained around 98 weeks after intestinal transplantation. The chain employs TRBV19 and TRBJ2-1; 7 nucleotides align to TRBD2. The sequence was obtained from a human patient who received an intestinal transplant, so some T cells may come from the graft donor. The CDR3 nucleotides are TGTGCCAGTAGTAGGGGAGGGGATGAGCAGTTCTTC. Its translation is CASSRGGDEQFF.